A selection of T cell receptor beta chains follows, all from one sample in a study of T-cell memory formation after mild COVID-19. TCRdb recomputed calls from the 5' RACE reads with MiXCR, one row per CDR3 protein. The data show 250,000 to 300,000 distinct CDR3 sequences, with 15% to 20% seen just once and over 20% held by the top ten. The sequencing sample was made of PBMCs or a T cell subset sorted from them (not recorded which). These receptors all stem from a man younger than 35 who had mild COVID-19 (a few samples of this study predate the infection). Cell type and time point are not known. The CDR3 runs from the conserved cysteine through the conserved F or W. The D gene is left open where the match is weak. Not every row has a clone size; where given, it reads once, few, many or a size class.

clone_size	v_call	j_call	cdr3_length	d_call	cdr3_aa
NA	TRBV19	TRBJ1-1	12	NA	CASGPQNTEAFF
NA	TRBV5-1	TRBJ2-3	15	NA	CASRIAGDRTDTQYF
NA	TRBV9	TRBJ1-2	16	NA	CASSPPGKSYRMGYTF
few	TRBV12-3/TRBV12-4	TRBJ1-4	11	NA	CASSKNEKLFF
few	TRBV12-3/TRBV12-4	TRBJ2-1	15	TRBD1	CASSYRGGIYNEQFF
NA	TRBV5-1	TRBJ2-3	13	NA	CASSLVVTDTQYF
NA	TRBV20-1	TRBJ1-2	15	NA	CSARPSSRAEYGYTF
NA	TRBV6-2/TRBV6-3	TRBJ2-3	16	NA	CASSQWTGKVTDTQYF
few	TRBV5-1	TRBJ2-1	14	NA	CASSALTYGNEQFF
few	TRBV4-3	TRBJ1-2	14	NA	CASSQGTRNYGYTF
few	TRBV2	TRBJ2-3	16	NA	CASSVRVGVSTDTQYF
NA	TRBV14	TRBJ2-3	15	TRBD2	CASSGTRPSTDTQYF
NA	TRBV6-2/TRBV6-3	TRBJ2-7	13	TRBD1	CASLGQGVHEQYF
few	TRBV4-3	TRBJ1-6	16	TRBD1	CASSQAAGGIGSPLHF
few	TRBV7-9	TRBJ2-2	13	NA	CASAFRDLGELFF
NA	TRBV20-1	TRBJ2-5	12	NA	CSAIRLLETQYF
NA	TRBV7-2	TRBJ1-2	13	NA	CASSHGLLYGYTF
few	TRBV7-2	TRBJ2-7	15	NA	CASGWTDLGFYEQYF
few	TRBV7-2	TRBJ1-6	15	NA	CASSFREPRNSPLHF
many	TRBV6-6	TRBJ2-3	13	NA	CASSSDGWDTQYF
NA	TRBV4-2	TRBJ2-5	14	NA	CASSHLKGGETQYF
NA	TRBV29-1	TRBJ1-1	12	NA	CSVAMKNTEAFF
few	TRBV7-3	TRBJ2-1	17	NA	CASSPRGSQVSYNEQFF
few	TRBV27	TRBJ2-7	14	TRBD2	CASSLTSGAYEQYF
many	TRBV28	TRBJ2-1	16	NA	CAALTSGFLSYNEQFF
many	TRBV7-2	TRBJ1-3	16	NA	CASSLAVGAGGNTIYF
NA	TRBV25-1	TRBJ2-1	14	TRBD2	CASSEYGGANEQFF
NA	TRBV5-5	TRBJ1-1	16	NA	CASNRGGGRMDTEAFF
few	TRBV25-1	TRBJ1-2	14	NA	CASSDLLQNYGYTF
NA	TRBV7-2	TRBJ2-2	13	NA	CASSQRMDRELFF
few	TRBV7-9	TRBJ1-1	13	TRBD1	CASRQGADTEAFF
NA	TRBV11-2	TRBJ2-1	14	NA	CASSLVGLYNEQFF
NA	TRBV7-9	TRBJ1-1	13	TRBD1	CASRVTGSTEAFF
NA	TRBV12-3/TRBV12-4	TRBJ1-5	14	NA	CASRPPGRDQPQHF
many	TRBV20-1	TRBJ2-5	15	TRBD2	CSARGDPGGQETQYF
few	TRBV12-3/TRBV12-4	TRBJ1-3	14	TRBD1	CASIRGQTGNTIYF
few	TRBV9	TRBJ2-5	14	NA	CASSRGGDGETQYF
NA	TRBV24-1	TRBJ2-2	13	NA	CATRDSYTGELFF
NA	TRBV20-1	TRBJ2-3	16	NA	CSADGGSGGASDTQYF
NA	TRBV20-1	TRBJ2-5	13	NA	CSASLGIWETQYF
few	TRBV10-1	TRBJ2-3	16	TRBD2	CATSDPGLAGGDTQYF
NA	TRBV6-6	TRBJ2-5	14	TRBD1	CASSPTGVGETQYF
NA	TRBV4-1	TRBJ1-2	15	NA	CASSHPPRGNYGYTF